The rows below give T cell receptor beta chains drawn from one sample of a study of blood T cell repertoires in COVID-19. The data were produced by immunoSEQ multiplex PCR, yet TCRdb's version contains in-frame clones alone and is incomplete. The top ten hold 15% to 20% of the sample, which has about 130,000 clones, roughly 87% seen once. Source material: PBMCs or T cells enriched from blood (not recorded which). The receptors were gathered from a man younger than 45 who had recovered from COVID-19. Both conserved end residues are part of each CDR3. A D gene is named only where the DNA matches it firmly. Rows give clone size only sometimes, using once, few, many, or a class for an expanded clone.

size: .; J: TRBJ1-3; V: TRBV19; D: TRBD1; DNA: TGTGCCAGTAGTCCCCGAGGACAGGGGGCTTCTGGAAACACCATATATTTT; CDR3: CASSPRGQGASGNTIYF
size: once; J: TRBJ2-7; V: TRBV19; D: TRBD2; DNA: TGTGCCAGTAGTATAGAAAGCGGGAGGGCCTCTCATTCCTACGAGCAGTACTTC; CDR3: CASSIESGRASHSYEQYF
size: .; J: TRBJ1-1; V: TRBV29-1; D: TRBD1; DNA: TGCAGCGTCGGGACAGTCCGTGGCACTGAAGCTTTCTTT; CDR3: CSVGTVRGTEAFF
size: .; J: TRBJ2-5; V: TRBV2; D: TRBD2; DNA: TGTGCCAGCAGTGAAGAAACTAGCGGGAAAGAGACCCAGTACTTC; CDR3: CASSEETSGKETQYF
size: .; J: TRBJ2-4; V: TRBV12-3/TRBV12-4; D: TRBD2; DNA: TGTGCCAGCTGTTGGGGGGGAGTTGACATTCAGTACTTC; CDR3: CASCWGGVDIQYF
size: .; J: TRBJ1-3; V: TRBV29-1; D: TRBD1; DNA: TGCAGCGTTGAAGAACAGGGGGGAATTGGAAACACCATATATTTT; CDR3: CSVEEQGGIGNTIYF
size: .; J: TRBJ1-1; V: TRBV12-3/TRBV12-4; D: .; DNA: TGTGCCAGCAGTCCGCGGGTAACTGAAGCTTTCTTT; CDR3: CASSPRVTEAFF
size: .; J: TRBJ1-1; V: TRBV2; D: .; DNA: TGTGCCAGCAGTGGCGGGGGGGTCGGCACTGAAGCTTTCTTT; CDR3: CASSGGGVGTEAFF
size: .; J: TRBJ1-5; V: TRBV5-6; D: .; DNA: TGTGCCAGCAGCTTATCACGGGAATTTAATCAGCCCCAGCATTTT; CDR3: CASSLSREFNQPQHF
size: .; J: TRBJ2-5; V: TRBV2; D: .; DNA: TGTGCCAGCAGTGAGGAGGGGAGGAAGACCCAGTACTTC; CDR3: CASSEEGRKTQYF
size: .; J: TRBJ1-1; V: TRBV5-1; D: TRBD1; DNA: TGCGCCAGCAGCTTGACAGGGGTCACTGAAGCTTTCTTT; CDR3: CASSLTGVTEAFF
size: .; J: TRBJ1-1; V: TRBV10-1; D: .; DNA: TGCGCCAGCAGTGAGTCGATAGGAGGGACTGAAGCTTTCTTT; CDR3: CASSESIGGTEAFF
size: .; J: TRBJ2-7; V: TRBV10-2; D: .; DNA: TGCGCCAGCAGTGAGTCGTTTGGCACTACCCAGTACTTC; CDR3: CASSESFGTTQYF
size: .; J: TRBJ1-2; V: TRBV7-9; D: .; DNA: TGTGCCAGCAGCTTAGTCGCTGCAGGGGACTATGGCTACACCTTC; CDR3: CASSLVAAGDYGYTF
size: once; J: TRBJ1-4; V: TRBV5-6; D: .; DNA: TGTGCCAGCAGCCTCACCGAGGGCGGTAATGAAAAACTGTTTTTT; CDR3: CASSLTEGGNEKLFF
size: .; J: TRBJ2-7; V: TRBV7-2; D: .; DNA: TGTGCCAGCAGCTCCCAGGGGGGCTACGAGCAGTACTTC; CDR3: CASSSQGGYEQYF
size: .; J: TRBJ1-4; V: TRBV30; D: TRBD1; DNA: TGTGCCTGGAGTATGAACAGGGGGCGCGGAGAAAAACTGTTTTTT; CDR3: CAWSMNRGRGEKLFF
size: .; J: TRBJ1-6; V: TRBV7-9; D: .; DNA: TGTGCCAGCCGAACTAAAATCGATCCCCTCCACTTT; CDR3: CASRTKIDPLHF
size: .; J: TRBJ2-1; V: TRBV27; D: TRBD2; DNA: TGTGCCAGCGCCACGAGGTCCGGGGGGGACGAGCAGTTCTTC; CDR3: CASATRSGGDEQFF
size: .; J: TRBJ1-5; V: TRBV2; D: .; DNA: TGTGCCAGCAGTTTGGACAGTGATCAGCCCCAGCATTTT; CDR3: CASSLDSDQPQHF
size: .; J: TRBJ1-2; V: TRBV19; D: TRBD1; DNA: TGTGCCAGTAGTGGCTGGACAGGGGTTTATGGCTACACCTTC; CDR3: CASSGWTGVYGYTF
size: .; J: TRBJ2-3; V: TRBV7-9; D: .; DNA: TGTGCCAGCAGCTTCGCAACTAGTGCAGATACGCAGTATTTT; CDR3: CASSFATSADTQYF
size: .; J: TRBJ2-1; V: TRBV19; D: TRBD1; DNA: TGTGCCAGTAGTATCTGGACAGGGGGCGATGAGCAGTTCTTC; CDR3: CASSIWTGGDEQFF
size: few; J: TRBJ1-4; V: TRBV28; D: TRBD1; DNA: TGTGCCACCGAAGACAGGGCGAATGAAAAACTGTTTTTT; CDR3: CATEDRANEKLFF
size: .; J: TRBJ2-1; V: TRBV10-1; D: TRBD2; DNA: TGCGCCAGCAGCCGACTAGCGGGGGCAACTTACAATGAGCAGTTCTTC; CDR3: CASSRLAGATYNEQFF
size: .; J: TRBJ1-2; V: TRBV4-1; D: .; DNA: TGCGCCAGCAGCCTTCGAACCGGACAGAGCTATGGCTACACCTTC; CDR3: CASSLRTGQSYGYTF
size: .; J: TRBJ1-2; V: TRBV14; D: TRBD1; DNA: TGTGCCAGTTCGACAGGGGGAGGGGATGGCTACACCTTC; CDR3: CASSTGGGDGYTF
size: .; J: TRBJ1-1; V: TRBV5-4; D: .; DNA: TGTGCCAGCAGCTTGGTAGAGTCCGGGAGCACTGAAGCTTTCTTT; CDR3: CASSLVESGSTEAFF
size: .; J: TRBJ2-1; V: TRBV11-2; D: .; DNA: TGTGCCAGCAGCCTGGACAGAAGCTCCTACAATGAGCAGTTCTTC; CDR3: CASSLDRSSYNEQFF
size: .; J: TRBJ2-1; V: TRBV7-8; D: TRBD1; DNA: TGTGCCAGCTTTCCAGGGACAGGGTTTCCTGAGCAGTTCTTC; CDR3: CASFPGTGFPEQFF
size: .; J: TRBJ1-2; V: TRBV6-2/TRBV6-3; D: .; DNA: TGTGCCAGCAGTCTCCTCGACAGAAGCTACACCTTC; CDR3: CASSLLDRSYTF
size: .; J: TRBJ1-1; V: TRBV18; D: .; DNA: TGTGCCAGCTCACTATCCCTGGGGGAGGCTGAAGCTTTCTTT; CDR3: CASSLSLGEAEAFF
size: .; J: TRBJ2-7; V: TRBV7-9; D: .; DNA: TGTGCCAGCAGCTTCCCGGGTAGCGGCACCTACGAGCAGTACTTC; CDR3: CASSFPGSGTYEQYF
size: .; J: TRBJ1-4; V: TRBV19; D: .; DNA: TGTGCCAGTAGTATGGGGGGGGCTAATGAAAAACTGTTTTTT; CDR3: CASSMGGANEKLFF
size: .; J: TRBJ1-6; V: TRBV4-1; D: TRBD1; DNA: TGCGCCAGCAGCCACGGACAGGGGAATTCACCCCTCCACTTT; CDR3: CASSHGQGNSPLHF
size: .; J: TRBJ2-1; V: TRBV5-4; D: .; DNA: TGTGCCAGCAGCTTTAGGCGGGATACTGAGCAGTTCTTC; CDR3: CASSFRRDTEQFF